These 15 T cell receptor beta chains were sequenced from one sample in a study of T cells in Graves' hyperthyroidism and ophthalmopathy. RNA transcripts gave rise to amplified TCR beta CDR3 regions. HTBI primers were employed in a first-round RT-PCR of the TCR CDR3. Via MiXCR, TCRdb re-called the multiplex PCR reads, giving one row per CDR3 protein. Among 650,000 to 800,000 distinct CDR3 sequences listed, 45% were seen once. The sequenced sample consisted of peripheral blood or thyroid tissue (not recorded which). The receptors were sampled from an adult man with Graves' disease, either hyperthyroidism or ophthalmopathy (not recorded which).

This clonotype has more than one count but fewer than ten. The CDR3 DNA sequence: TGCAGTGCTAGAGACAGGGGGACGGGGGAGACCCAGTACTTC. Protein: CSARDRGTGETQYF. The gene calls are TRBV20-1 and TRBJ2-5, with TRBD1 identical over 7 bases. Germline V gives CDR1 DFQATT, CDR2 SNEGSKA (reference sequence). The CDR3 runs 14 residues. V was pared by 0 bases and J by 5 bases, with 6 bases of the junction left unmatched.

This clonotype occurred a few times. V gene TRBV20-1 combines with J gene TRBJ2-7; D is undetermined. Trimming stripped 2 bases from V and 6 bases from J, with 17 bases between. The length of the CDR3 is 14 residues. CDR1 is DFQATT, CDR2 SNEGSKA, per germline (reference sequence). In DNA, the CDR3 is TGCAGTGCTAGATTAGAGACCCCGGGCGGCGAGCAGTACTTC. It codes for CSARLETPGGEQYF.

The V call is TRBV20-1, the J call TRBJ1-5, with a tentative D call TRBD1 (5 bases). Germline CDR1 reads DFQATT; CDR2 reads SNEGSKA (reference sequence). The CDR3 has 16 amino acids. Trimming cost V 0 bases and J 1 base, with 13 bases left between them. CDR3 bases: TGCAGTGCTAGAGATGGGGGGTCGGGAAGCAATCAGCCCCAGCATTTT. Its translation is CSARDGGSGSNQPQHF.

This clonotype was detected many times. The V call is TRBV2, the J call TRBJ1-2; possibly TRBD1 for D (5 bases). The CDR3 totals 14 residues. V was clipped by 6 bases and J by 6 bases, with 17 bases between them. The germline V gene encodes CDR1 SNHLY and CDR2 FYNNEI. DNA of the CDR3: TGTGCCAGCAGCCAGACAGCTACTTTGGATGGCTACACCTTC. Translation gives CASSQTATLDGYTF.

This clonotype was detected only a few times. The rearrangement uses TRBV12-5 and TRBJ1-5; TRBD1 agrees at 8 bases. The CDR3 length is 13 residues. The germline V gene encodes CDR1 LGHNT and CDR2 FRNRAP. CDR3 amino acids: CASSDRGDQPQHF. The CDR3 coding sequence is TGTGCCAGCTCAGACAGGGGTGATCAGCCCCAGCATTTT.

The chain has TRBV6-1 and TRBJ2-7; 12 bases fit TRBD2. The CDR3 sequence is 14 residues long. The V gene end was trimmed by 3 bases and the J gene end by 7 bases; junction bases not matched to a gene: 4. Germline-derived CDR1 and CDR2 are MNHNS and SASEGT. CDR3 in DNA: TGTGCCAGCAGTGACCCGGGACTAGCGGGTGAGCAGTACTTC. As protein: CASSDPGLAGEQYF.

The J gene is TRBJ1-5, the V gene TRBV20-1, with D tentatively TRBD1 (6 bases). The germline V gene encodes CDR1 DFQATT and CDR2 SNEGSKA (reference sequence). This CDR3 has 14 amino acids. The ends were cut back, 6 bases at V and 2 bases at J, with 14 bases in the middle. The CDR3 reads CSASTGRRNQPQHF. CDR3 nucleotide sequence: TGCAGTGCGTCAACAGGGAGGCGCAATCAGCCCCAGCATTTT.

The rearrangement joins TRBV20-1 to TRBJ2-7; D call uncertain. This CDR3 is 14 amino acids long. The V end was cut by 1 base, the J end by 0 bases, with 10 bases between. Germline lookup yields CDR1 DFQATT and CDR2 SNEGSKA (reference sequence). The CDR3 bases are TGCAGTGCTAGAGTAAAGAAACCCTCCTACGAGCAGTACTTC. Its protein product is CSARVKKPSYEQYF.

Note on this clonotype: A much larger clone sits a single nucleotide away, making a read error possible. This chain links TRBV12-3 or TRBV12-4 with TRBJ1-6, with D hard to call. The CDR3 covers 13 residues. V gave up 3 bases and J gave up 7 bases, with 7 bases separating them. For the CDR3, the DNA is TGTGCCAGCAGTTTTTCGCGGAATTCACCCCTCCACTTT. This gives the protein CASSFSRNSPLHF.

The CDR3 bases are TGCAGTGCTAGGACCGACTCCATCTCCTACGAGCAGTACTTC. As protein: CSARTDSISYEQYF. This chain connects TRBV20-1 to TRBJ2-7; D is unresolved. Per the germline V gene, CDR1 is DFQATT and CDR2 is SNEGSKA (reference sequence). The CDR3 covers 14 residues. Trimming took 3 bases from V and 0 from J, leaving 12 bases between them.

The CDR3 nucleotides read TGTGCCAGCAGCTCTGGGACAGGGGTTAAAGAGCAGTACTTC. It is translated as CASSSGTGVKEQYF. The chain combines TRBV7-2 with TRBJ2-7; 10 bases are a match to TRBD1. V shed 4 bases, J shed 7 bases, and the junction held 7 bases outside the gene matches. The CDR3 sequence is 14 residues long. In germline, CDR1 is SGHTA, CDR2 FQGNSA.

This clonotype was seen a few times. The chain links TRBV10-3 to TRBJ1-5; 8 nucleotides agree with TRBD1. V lost 10 bases and J lost 9; bases outside the gene matches: 8. The CDR3 extends over 12 amino acids. Germline lookup yields CDR1 ENHRY and CDR2 SYGVKD. The CDR3, as DNA: TGTGCCAGCAGCGACGGGACAGGGCCCCAGCATTTT. This sequence encodes CASSDGTGPQHF.

The chain recombines TRBV2 with TRBJ2-5, with a tentative D call TRBD1 (6 bases). Trimming took 8 bases from V and 8 from J, leaving 12 bases between them. The CDR3 runs to 11 residues. CDR1 and CDR2 (germline): SNHLY, FYNNEI. DNA for the CDR3: TGTGCCAGCGCTGAACAGGGAACCCAGTACTTC. Amino acids: CASAEQGTQYF.

This clonotype was recorded at least ten times. The V and J genes are TRBV15 and TRBJ2-5; D ambiguous. Germline CDR1 and CDR2: LNHNV and YYDKDF (reference sequence). With 6 bases removed from V and 1 base from J, the gap between germline ends came to 9 bases. The CDR3 has 13 residues. CDR3 amino acids: CATSVGSQETQYF. The CDR3 DNA follows: TGTGCCACCAGTGTGGGATCCCAAGAGACCCAGTACTTC.

The V and J genes are TRBV9 and TRBJ1-1, with D maybe TRBD1 (6 bases). The germline CDR1 and CDR2 sequences are SGDLS and YYNGEE. CDR3 size: 18 residues. The V end was cut by 6 bases, the J end by 0 bases, with 24 bases between. The CDR3, as DNA: TGTGCCAGCACCCTAATTCCCCCCCAGGGGCTACTGAACACTGAAGCTTTCTTT. Translation: CASTLIPPQGLLNTEAFF.